The clone carrying this T cell receptor (beta chain) was seen a single time. Its specificity is not known. The V gene end was trimmed by 5 bases and the J gene end by 2 bases; junction bases not matched to a gene: 6. The V gene's germline CDR1 is LGHNA and CDR2 YNFKEQ. The CDR3 is 15 residues long. The source of the sample is a study of T-cell memory formation after mild COVID-19. Study findings and constraints: A subset of responding clones appeared in pre-infection memory, suggesting cross-reactive memory joined. CD4/CD8 balance characterized clones contracting day 15 to 85, and CD4+ skew characterized later expanders. The study found contracting CD4+ clones mainly in CM and EM and contracting CD8+ clones in EMRA.

TCRdb reanalysed the 5' RACE reads using MiXCR and keeps one entry per CDR3 protein. The profile covers fewer than 450,000 distinct CDR3 sequences, with 21% appearing a single time and approximately 12% taken by the ten largest. This receptor was identified in an adult woman who had mild COVID-19 (a few samples of this study predate the infection). Cell type and time point are not known. The V call is TRBV4-2, the J call TRBJ2-3; the match to TRBD1 covers 8 bases. Sample: PBMCs or a T cell subset sorted from them (not recorded which). The CDR3 DNA reads TGTGCCAGCAGCGCACAGGGGGGAGACACAGATACGCAGTATTTT. Its translation: CASSAQGGDTDTQYF.